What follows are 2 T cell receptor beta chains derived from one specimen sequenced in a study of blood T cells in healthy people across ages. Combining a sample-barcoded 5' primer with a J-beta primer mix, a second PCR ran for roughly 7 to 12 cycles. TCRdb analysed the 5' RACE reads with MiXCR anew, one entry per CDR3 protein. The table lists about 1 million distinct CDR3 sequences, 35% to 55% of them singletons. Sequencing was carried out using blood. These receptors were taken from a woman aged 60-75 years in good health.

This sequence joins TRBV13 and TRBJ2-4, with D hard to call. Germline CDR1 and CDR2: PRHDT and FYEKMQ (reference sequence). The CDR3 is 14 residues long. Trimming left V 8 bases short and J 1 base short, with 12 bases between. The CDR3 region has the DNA TGTGCCAGCGTACAGAGGTCGGCCAAAAACATTCAGTACTTC. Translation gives CASVQRSAKNIQYF.

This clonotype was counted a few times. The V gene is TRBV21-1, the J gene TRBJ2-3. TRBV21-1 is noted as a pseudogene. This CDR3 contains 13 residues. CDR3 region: CASSKAGDWTQYF. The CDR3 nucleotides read TGTGCCAGCAGCAAAGCGGGGGATTGGACGCAGTATTTT.